The 14 T cell receptor beta chains listed next were all sequenced from one sample in a study of blood T cell repertoires in COVID-19. This table comes from immunoSEQ multiplex PCR, and its TCRdb copy is limited to in-frame clones, with some not included. The table lists 55,000 to 65,000 clones, roughly 80% of them singletons, with 3.2% in the top ten. The sample comprised peripheral blood. These receptors all come from a man between 60 and 75 years old with acute or convalescent COVID-19.

V gene TRBV21-1 combines with J gene TRBJ1-5. TRBV21-1 is marked as a pseudogene. CDR3 length equals 14 residues. CDR3 nucleotides: TGTGCCAGCAGCAAGGGGGGTCTATTGGGACCCCAGCATTTT. It codes for CASSKGGLLGPQHF.

This chain uses TRBV9 with TRBJ1-3; D ambiguous. CDR1 SGDLS and CDR2 YYNGEE come from the germline V gene. The CDR3 length is 15 residues. Trimming cost V 4 bases and J 0 bases, with 11 bases left between them. CDR3: CASSQRDDSGNTIYF. The CDR3 DNA is TGTGCCAGCAGCCAGAGGGATGACTCTGGAAACACCATATATTTT.

The V call is TRBV2, the J call TRBJ2-4; D remains unclear. V lost 2 bases and J lost 0, with 8 bases in between. CDR3 length: 15 residues. Per germline, CDR1 SNHLY and CDR2 FYNNEI. The chain's CDR3 is CASSEIVLAKNIQYF. For the CDR3, the DNA is TGTGCCAGCAGTGAAATCGTTCTAGCCAAAAACATTCAGTACTTC.

This clone appeared a few times. The chain joins TRBV30 to TRBJ1-6, with D possibly being TRBD1 (5 bases). V lost 0 bases to trimming and J lost 9 bases, with 15 bases between them. The CDR3 is 15 residues long. From germline, CDR1 is GTSNPN and CDR2 SVGIG (reference sequence). The CDR3 DNA is TGTGCCTGGAGTGTACTCGGGGGATCTGGTTCACCCCTCCACTTT. Translating it yields CAWSVLGGSGSPLHF.

This clone was observed once. The chain uses TRBV6-6 and TRBJ2-2, with TRBD1 matching over 10 bases. Germline V gene lookup returns CDR1 MNHNY and CDR2 SVGAGI (reference sequence). V was clipped by 6 bases and J by 4 bases; unmatched bases: 5. The CDR3 spans 15 residues. The DNA of the CDR3 is TGTGCCAGCAGCCTAAGGACAGGGGGCACCGGGGAGCTGTTTTTT. Its translation is CASSLRTGGTGELFF.

The gene calls are TRBV5-5 and TRBJ2-2, with 8 bases aligning to TRBD1. The germline V gene has CDR1 SGHKS and CDR2 YYEKEE (reference sequence). J gave up 0 bases and V 7 bases, and 5 bases lay outside the gene matches. The length of the CDR3 is 15 residues. CDR3 in amino acids: CASYQGAPNTGELFF. CDR3 in DNA: TGTGCCAGCTACCAGGGGGCGCCGAACACCGGGGAGCTGTTTTTT.

This chain links TRBV5-1 with TRBJ2-5; TRBD1 is a possible D gene (6 bases). The V gene lost 9 bases and the J gene lost 5 bases, with 23 bases spanning the gap. This CDR3 spans 15 amino acids. The germline CDR1 and CDR2 sequences are SGHRS and YFSETQ. CDR3 nucleotides: TGCGCCACCGCCTCAATCCCAACAGGGATGGAGACCCAGTACTTC. Protein sequence: CATASIPTGMETQYF. The full variable domain, its missing parts supplied by reference TRBV5-1 and TRBJ2-5, is KAGVTQTPRYLIKTRGQQVTLSCSPISGHRSVSWYQQTPGQGLQFLFEYFSETQRNKGNFPGRFSGRQFSNSRSEMNVSTLELGDSALYLCATASIPTGMETQYFGPGTRLLVL.

This clone was seen just once. The chain joins TRBV4-1 to TRBJ2-6, with unresolved D. Germline V gene data show CDR1 as MGHRA and CDR2 as YSYEKL. CDR3 size: 17 residues. V gave up 4 bases and J gave up 1 base, with 14 bases separating them. The CDR3 DNA sequence: TGCGCCAGCAGCCGCTTACGGTCCTCTTCTGGGGCCAACGTCCTGACTTTC. It yields the protein CASSRLRSSSGANVLTF.

The J gene is TRBJ2-1, the V gene TRBV7-6; the D gene is possibly TRBD1 (5 bases). From germline, CDR1 is SGHVS and CDR2 FNYEAQ. This CDR3 contains 16 residues. V lost 3 bases, J lost 4 bases, and 16 bases lay in between. This chain's CDR3 is CASSFGNPQGYNEQFF. CDR3 nucleotide sequence: TGTGCCAGCAGCTTCGGAAACCCCCAGGGTTACAATGAGCAGTTCTTC. The variable domain in full, completed from reference TRBV7-6 and TRBJ2-1, reads GAGVSQSPRYKVTKRGQDVALRCDPISGHVSLYWYRQALGQGPEFLTYFNYEAQQDKSGLPNDRFSAERPEGSISTLTIQRTEQRDSAMYRCASSFGNPQGYNEQFFGPGTRLTVL.

The rearrangement links TRBV18 to TRBJ2-5, with 9 bases aligning to TRBD1. The CDR3 is 18 residues long. V lost 1 base to trimming and J lost 5 bases; unmatched junction nucleotides: 14. CDR1 and CDR2 from the germline V gene are KGHSH and LQKENI. The CDR3 bases are TGTGCCAGCTCACCACTGGGGACAGGGAACCTCCAAGGGGAGACCCAGTACTTC. Translated, it gives CASSPLGTGNLQGETQYF.

CDR3 sequence: CASSKAGGGYGYTF. DNA for the CDR3: TGTGCCAGCAGTAAAGCAGGGGGCGGCTATGGCTACACCTTC. The genes are TRBV27 and TRBJ1-2, with 8 positions matching TRBD1. After removal of 5 bases from V and 4 bases from J, the junction contained 6 bases not matched to a gene. Germline-derived CDR1 and CDR2 are MNHEY and SMNVEV (reference sequence). The CDR3 totals 14 residues.

The CDR3 region is CASRVPGLVSPEAFF. For the CDR3, the DNA is TGTGCCAGTAGAGTCCCGGGACTGGTAAGCCCTGAAGCTTTCTTT. This chain joins TRBV19 and TRBJ1-1; possible D gene TRBD1, 5 bases. The CDR3 runs to 15 residues. Germline values: CDR1 LNHDA, CDR2 SQIVND (reference sequence). The germline V and J ends were trimmed by 6 bases and 6 bases, with 20 bases remaining between them.

This sequence joins TRBV6-5 and TRBJ1-1; a weak D match, TRBD1 (6 bases). The length of the CDR3 is 15 residues. V was trimmed by 2 bases and J by 2 bases, leaving 12 bases between them. Germline CDR1 and CDR2: MNHEY and SVGAGI. In DNA form, the CDR3 reads TGTGCCAGCAGTTACGCCGGGACATCTAACACTGAAGCTTTCTTT. This encodes CASSYAGTSNTEAFF.

V and J are TRBV24-1 and TRBJ1-2, with D possibly TRBD1 on 6 matching bases. This CDR3 contains 13 residues. The germline V gene has CDR1 KGHDR and CDR2 SFDVKD. Between the trimmed V and J ends, which lost 4 bases and 1 base, there was a span of 6 bases. CDR3 DNA: TGTGCCACCAGTGAGGACAGTAACTATGGCTACACCTTC. It codes for CATSEDSNYGYTF.